This TCR beta chain is drawn from a study of blood T cell repertoires in COVID-19. Study details: Sources were T cells, B-cell-depleted T cells, or PBMCs; the material itself was cDNA or gDNA.

Libraries were prepared by immunoSEQ multiplex PCR; TCRdb keeps only in-frame clonotypes and omits some of them. The profile shows about 72,000 clones, around 76% of them singletons. V lost 2 bases to trimming and J lost 4 bases; unmatched junction nucleotides: 5. Germline CDR1 reads KGHSH; CDR2 reads LQKENI. This CDR3 spans 15 amino acids. The chain carries TRBV18 and TRBJ1-1; 9 bases line up with TRBD1. This TCR came from a human donor in a cohort sampled during active COVID-19. The sequencing input was peripheral blood. The CDR3 DNA reads TGTGCCAGCTCACCAAGGACAGGGGTGAGCACTGAAGCTTTCTTT. Amino acid sequence: CASSPRTGVSTEAFF.